This record covers a single T cell receptor beta chain. Its antigen remains unknown. This sample is part of a study of cytomegalovirus exposure and HLA in healthy donors. Findings of the study overall: Donors belonging to an Asian-associated ancestry cluster reportedly showed fewer N-insertions in productive TCRs than the approximately 680-donor mean, according to what a later analysis found.

Per the germline V gene, CDR1 is MNHEY and CDR2 is SMNVEV (reference sequence). CDR3 length equals 16 residues. Losses at the gene ends were 3 bases for V and 7 bases for J; bases not matched to a gene: 7. A multiplex PCR was run with 60 Vbeta primers and 13 Jbeta primers. Using immunoSEQ multiplex PCR, the repertoire was profiled, and TCRdb retains in-frame clones only, with some absent. The data contain 120,000 to 150,000 clones, almost 80% of them singletons. The sequencing sample was made of PBMCs. This receptor was taken from a male donor in good health and CMV-seronegative. The V gene is TRBV27, the J gene TRBJ1-6, with 9 bases aligning to TRBD1. The CDR3 here is CASSFRRDRVNSPLHF. The CDR3 nucleotides read TGTGCCAGCAGTTTCAGGCGGGACAGGGTCAATTCACCCCTCCACTTT.